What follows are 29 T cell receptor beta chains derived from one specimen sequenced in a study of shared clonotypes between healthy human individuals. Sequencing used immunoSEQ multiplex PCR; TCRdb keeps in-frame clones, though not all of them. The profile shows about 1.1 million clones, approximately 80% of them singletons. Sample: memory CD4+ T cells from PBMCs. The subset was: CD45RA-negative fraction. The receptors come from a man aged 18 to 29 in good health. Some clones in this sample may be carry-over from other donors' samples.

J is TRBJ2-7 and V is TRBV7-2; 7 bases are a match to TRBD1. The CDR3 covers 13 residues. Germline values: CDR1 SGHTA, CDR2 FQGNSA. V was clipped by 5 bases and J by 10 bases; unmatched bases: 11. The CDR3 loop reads CASSVPGQKSQYF. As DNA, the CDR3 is TGTGCCAGCAGCGTACCGGGACAGAAAAGTCAGTACTTC.

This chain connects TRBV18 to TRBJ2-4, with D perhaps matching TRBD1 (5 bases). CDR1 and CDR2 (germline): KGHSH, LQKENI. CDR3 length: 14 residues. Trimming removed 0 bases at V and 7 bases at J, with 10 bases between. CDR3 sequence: CASSPPSRANIQYF. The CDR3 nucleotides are TGTGCCAGCTCACCACCCAGCAGGGCCAACATTCAGTACTTC. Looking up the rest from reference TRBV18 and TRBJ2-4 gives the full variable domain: NAGVMQNPRHLVRRRGQEARLRCSPMKGHSHVYWYRQLPEEGLKFMVYLQKENIIDESGMPKERFSAEFPKEGPSILRIQQVVRGDSAAYFCASSPPSRANIQYFGAGTRLSVL.

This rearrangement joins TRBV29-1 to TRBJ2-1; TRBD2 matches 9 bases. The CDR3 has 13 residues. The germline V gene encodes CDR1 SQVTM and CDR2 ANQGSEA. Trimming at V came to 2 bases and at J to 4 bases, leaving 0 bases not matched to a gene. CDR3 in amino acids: CSVELAGYNEQFF. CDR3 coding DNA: TGCAGCGTTGAACTAGCGGGGTACAATGAGCAGTTCTTC.

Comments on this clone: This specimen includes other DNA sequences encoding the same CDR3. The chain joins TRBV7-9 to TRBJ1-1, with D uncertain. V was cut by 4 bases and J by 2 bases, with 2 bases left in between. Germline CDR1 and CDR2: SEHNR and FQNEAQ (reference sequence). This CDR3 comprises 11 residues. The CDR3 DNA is TGTGCCAGCAGCTCTAACACTGAAGCTTTCTTT. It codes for CASSSNTEAFF.

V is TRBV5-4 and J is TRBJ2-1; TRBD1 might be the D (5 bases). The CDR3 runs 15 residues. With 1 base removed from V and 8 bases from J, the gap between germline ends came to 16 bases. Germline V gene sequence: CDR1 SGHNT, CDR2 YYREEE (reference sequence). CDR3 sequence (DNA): TGTGCCAGCAGCTTGACAGGAAGACTTTGGGATGAGCAGTTCTTC. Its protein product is CASSLTGRLWDEQFF.

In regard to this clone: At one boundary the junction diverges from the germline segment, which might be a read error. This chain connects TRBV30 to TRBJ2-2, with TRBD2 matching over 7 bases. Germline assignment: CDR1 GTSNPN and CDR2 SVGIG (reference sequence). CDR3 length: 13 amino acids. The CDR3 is CAWIWREHRGAVF. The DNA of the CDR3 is TGTGCCTGGATATGGCGGGAGCACCGGGGAGCTGTTTTT.

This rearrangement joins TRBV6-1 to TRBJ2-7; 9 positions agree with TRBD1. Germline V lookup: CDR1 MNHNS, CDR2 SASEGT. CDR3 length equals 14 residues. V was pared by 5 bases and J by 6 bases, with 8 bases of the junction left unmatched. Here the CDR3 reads CASSFPGQGPEQYF. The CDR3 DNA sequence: TGTGCCAGCAGTTTTCCGGGACAGGGTCCCGAGCAGTACTTC.

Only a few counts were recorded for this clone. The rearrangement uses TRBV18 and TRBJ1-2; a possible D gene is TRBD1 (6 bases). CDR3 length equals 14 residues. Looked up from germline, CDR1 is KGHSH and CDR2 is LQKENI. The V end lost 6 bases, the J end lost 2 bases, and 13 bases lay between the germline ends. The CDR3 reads CASSQDGTNYGYTF. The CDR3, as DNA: TGTGCCAGCTCGCAGGACGGGACAAACTATGGCTACACCTTC.

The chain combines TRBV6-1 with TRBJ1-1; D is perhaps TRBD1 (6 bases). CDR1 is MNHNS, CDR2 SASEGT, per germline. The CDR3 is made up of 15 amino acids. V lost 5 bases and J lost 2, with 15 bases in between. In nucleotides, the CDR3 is TGTGCCAGCAGTCAGGGACACCAAATCAACACTGAAGCTTTCTTT. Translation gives CASSQGHQINTEAFF.

The CDR3 is CASSLGVGGYEQYF. In DNA, the CDR3 is TGTGCCAGCAGCTTAGGGGTCGGGGGCTACGAGCAGTACTTC. This sequence joins TRBV7-7 and TRBJ2-7; D might be TRBD2 (6 bases). Trimming stripped 1 base from V and 3 bases from J, with 10 bases between. Germline loops: CDR1 SSHAT, CDR2 FNYEAQ (reference sequence). The CDR3 is 14 amino acids.

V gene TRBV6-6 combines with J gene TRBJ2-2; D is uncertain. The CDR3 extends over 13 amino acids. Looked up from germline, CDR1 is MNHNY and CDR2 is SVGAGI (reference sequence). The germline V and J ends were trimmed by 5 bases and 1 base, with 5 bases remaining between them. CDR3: CASSHKNTGELFF. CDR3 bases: TGTGCCAGCAGTCACAAGAACACCGGGGAGCTGTTTTTT.

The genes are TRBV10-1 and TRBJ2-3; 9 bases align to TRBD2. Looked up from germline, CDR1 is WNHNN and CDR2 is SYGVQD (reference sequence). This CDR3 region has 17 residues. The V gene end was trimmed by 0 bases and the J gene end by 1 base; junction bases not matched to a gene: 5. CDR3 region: CASSESRLAGRTDTQYF. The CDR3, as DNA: TGCGCCAGCAGTGAGTCGAGGCTAGCGGGACGCACAGATACGCAGTATTTT.

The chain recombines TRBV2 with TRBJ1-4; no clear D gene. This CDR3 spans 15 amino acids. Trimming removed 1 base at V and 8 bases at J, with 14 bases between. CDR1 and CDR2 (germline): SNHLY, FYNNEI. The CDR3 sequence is CASSEVGAAGEKLFF. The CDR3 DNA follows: TGTGCCAGCAGTGAAGTTGGCGCGGCTGGCGAAAAACTGTTTTTT.

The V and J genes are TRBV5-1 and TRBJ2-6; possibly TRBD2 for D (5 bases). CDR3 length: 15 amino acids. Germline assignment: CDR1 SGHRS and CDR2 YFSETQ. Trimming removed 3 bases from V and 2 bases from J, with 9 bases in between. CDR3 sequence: CASSSVLAGANVLTF. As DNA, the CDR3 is TGCGCCAGCAGCTCAGTACTAGCTGGGGCCAACGTCCTGACTTTC.

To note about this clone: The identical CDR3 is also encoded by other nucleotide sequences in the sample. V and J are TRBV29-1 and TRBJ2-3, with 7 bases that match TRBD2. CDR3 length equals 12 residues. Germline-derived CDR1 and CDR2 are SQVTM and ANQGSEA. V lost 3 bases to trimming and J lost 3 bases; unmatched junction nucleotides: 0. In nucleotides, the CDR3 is TGCAGCGTTGAGGGAGGGACAGATACGCAGTATTTT. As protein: CSVEGGTDTQYF.

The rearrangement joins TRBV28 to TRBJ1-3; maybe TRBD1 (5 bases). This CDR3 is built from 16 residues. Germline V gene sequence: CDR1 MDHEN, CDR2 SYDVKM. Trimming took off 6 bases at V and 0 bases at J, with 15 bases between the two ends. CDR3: CASRERGLRSGNTIYF. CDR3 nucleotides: TGTGCCAGCAGAGAAAGGGGCCTCCGCTCTGGAAACACCATATATTTT.

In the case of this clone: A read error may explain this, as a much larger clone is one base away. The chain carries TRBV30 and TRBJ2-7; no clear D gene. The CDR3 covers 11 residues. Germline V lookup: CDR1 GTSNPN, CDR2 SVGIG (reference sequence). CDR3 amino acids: CTWSAQAEQYF. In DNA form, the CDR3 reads TGTACCTGGAGTGCACAAGCGGAGCAGTACTTC.

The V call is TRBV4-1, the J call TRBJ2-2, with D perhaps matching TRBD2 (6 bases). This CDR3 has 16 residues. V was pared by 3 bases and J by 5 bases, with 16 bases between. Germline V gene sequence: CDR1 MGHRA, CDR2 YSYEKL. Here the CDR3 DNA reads TGCGCCAGCAGCCAGCTACCTAGCGCGGGGACCGGGGAGCTGTTTTTT. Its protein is CASSQLPSAGTGELFF.

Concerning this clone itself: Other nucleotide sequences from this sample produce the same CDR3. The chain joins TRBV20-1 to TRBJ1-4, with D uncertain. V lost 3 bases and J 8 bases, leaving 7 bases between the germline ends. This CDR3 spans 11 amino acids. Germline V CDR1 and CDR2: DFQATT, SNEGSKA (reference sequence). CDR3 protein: CSASRWEKLFF. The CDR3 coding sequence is TGCAGTGCTAGCAGATGGGAAAAACTGTTTTTT.

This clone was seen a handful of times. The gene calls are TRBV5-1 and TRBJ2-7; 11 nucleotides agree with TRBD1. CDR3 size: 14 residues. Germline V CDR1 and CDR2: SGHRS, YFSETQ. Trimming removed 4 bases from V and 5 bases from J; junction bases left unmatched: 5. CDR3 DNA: TGCGCCAGCAGCCGGGGGACAGGGGGTAACGAGCAGTACTTC. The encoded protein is CASSRGTGGNEQYF.

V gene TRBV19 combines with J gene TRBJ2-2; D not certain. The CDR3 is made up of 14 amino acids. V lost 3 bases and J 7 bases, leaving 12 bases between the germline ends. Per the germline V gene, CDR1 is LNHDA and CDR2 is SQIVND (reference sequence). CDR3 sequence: CASSMGRVDGELFF. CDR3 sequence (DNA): TGTGCCAGTAGTATGGGAAGGGTGGACGGGGAGCTGTTTTTT.

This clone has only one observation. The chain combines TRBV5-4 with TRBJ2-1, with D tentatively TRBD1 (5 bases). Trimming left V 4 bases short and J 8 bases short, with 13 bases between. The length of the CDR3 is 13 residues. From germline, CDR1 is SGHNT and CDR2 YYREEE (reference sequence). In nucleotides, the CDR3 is TGTGCCAGCAGCACTCAGGGTTGGCATGAGCAGTTCTTC. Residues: CASSTQGWHEQFF.

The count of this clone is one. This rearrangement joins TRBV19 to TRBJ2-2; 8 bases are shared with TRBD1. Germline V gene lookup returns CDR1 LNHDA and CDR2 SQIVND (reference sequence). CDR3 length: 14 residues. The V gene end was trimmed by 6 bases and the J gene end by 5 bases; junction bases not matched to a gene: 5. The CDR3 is CASRAGGSTGELFF. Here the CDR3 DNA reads TGTGCCAGTAGGGCAGGGGGCTCAACCGGGGAGCTGTTTTTT.

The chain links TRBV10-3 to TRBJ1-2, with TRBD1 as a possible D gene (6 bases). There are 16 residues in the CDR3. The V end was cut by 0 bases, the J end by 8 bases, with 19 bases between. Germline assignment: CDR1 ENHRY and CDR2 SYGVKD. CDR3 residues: CAISESRDIGSGGYTF. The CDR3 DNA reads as TGTGCCATCAGTGAGTCTCGGGACATCGGCTCTGGCGGCTACACCTTC.

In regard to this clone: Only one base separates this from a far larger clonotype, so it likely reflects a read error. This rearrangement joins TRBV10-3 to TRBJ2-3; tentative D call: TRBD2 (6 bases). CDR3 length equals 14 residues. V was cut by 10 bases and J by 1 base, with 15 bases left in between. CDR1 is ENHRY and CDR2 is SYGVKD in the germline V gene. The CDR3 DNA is TGTGCCACCGGACCAGCGGGTCGCACAGATACGCAGTATTTT. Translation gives CATGPAGRTDTQYF.

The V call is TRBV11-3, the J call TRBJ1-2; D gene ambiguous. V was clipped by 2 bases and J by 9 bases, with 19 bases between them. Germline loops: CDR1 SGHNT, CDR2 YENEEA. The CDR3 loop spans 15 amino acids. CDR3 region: CASSLKRLWAVSYTF. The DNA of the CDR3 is TGTGCCAGCAGCTTAAAAAGGCTGTGGGCGGTTAGCTACACCTTC.

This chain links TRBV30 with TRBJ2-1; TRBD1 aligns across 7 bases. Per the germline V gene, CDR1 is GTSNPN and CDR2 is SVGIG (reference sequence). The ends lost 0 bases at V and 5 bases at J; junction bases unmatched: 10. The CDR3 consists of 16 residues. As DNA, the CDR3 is TGTGCCTGGAGTGTAGGGGTACAGGGGATCAACAATGAGCAGTTCTTC. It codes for CAWSVGVQGINNEQFF.

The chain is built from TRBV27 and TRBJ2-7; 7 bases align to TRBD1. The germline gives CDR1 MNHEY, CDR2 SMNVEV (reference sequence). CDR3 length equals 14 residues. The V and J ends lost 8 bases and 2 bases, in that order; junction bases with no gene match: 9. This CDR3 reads CASCHRDRAYEQYF. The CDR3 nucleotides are TGTGCCAGCTGTCATCGGGACAGAGCCTACGAGCAGTACTTC.

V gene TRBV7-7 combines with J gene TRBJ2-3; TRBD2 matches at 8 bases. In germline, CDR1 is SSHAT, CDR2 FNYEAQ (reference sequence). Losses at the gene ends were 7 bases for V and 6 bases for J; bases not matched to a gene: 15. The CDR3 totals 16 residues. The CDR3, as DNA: TGTGCCAGCAACCCTTCGCGAGCGGGAGCGTCGGATACGCAGTATTTT. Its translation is CASNPSRAGASDTQYF.